Sequencing of this TCR beta chain was carried out in a study of immune cell composition in non-small cell lung cancer. Study-level findings and limits: No significant correlation existed between pack-years smoked and tumour clonality. Approximately 79% of squamous and around a third of adenocarcinoma cases had tumour-associated clones >0.5%. Adenocarcinomas with higher top tumour-associated clone frequency had more reactive TILs. Tumour-reactive clones were not shown to match dominant in vivo tumour clones.

Libraries were prepared by immunoSEQ multiplex PCR; TCRdb keeps only in-frame clonotypes and omits some of them. The data show some 11,000 clones, with over 55% seen just once and roughly 18% held by the top ten. About this clone itself: The antigen is not known.

CDR3 length equals 13 residues. Trimming shortened V by 6 bases and J by 0 bases, and 11 bases separated the two germline ends. Germline CDR1 SQVTM, CDR2 ANQGSEA. The sample comprised lung tumor tissue. The chain uses TRBV29-1 and TRBJ1-1; D is possibly TRBD1 (5 bases). The receptor was derived from a human donor with non-small cell lung cancer. The CDR3 DNA follows: TGCAGCGTAAAACAGGATATGAACACTGAAGCTTTCTTT. Its translation is CSVKQDMNTEAFF.